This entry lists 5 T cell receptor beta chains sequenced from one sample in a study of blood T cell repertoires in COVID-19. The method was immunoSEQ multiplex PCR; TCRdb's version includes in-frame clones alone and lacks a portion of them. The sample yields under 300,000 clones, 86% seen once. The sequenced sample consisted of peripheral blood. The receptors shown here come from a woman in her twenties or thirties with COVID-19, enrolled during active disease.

The CDR3 DNA is TGTGCCAGCAGCAGGGACAGCCTGAGGGGCTACACCTTC. It encodes CASSRDSLRGYTF. The chain carries TRBV12-3 or TRBV12-4 and TRBJ1-2; 7 bases are a match to TRBD1. The length of the CDR3 is 13 residues. V gave up 6 bases and J gave up 8 bases; unmatched junction bases: 9.

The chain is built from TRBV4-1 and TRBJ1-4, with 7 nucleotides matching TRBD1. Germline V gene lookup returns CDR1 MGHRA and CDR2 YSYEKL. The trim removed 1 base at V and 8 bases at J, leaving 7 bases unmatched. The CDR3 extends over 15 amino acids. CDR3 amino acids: CASSQAPDRDEKLFF. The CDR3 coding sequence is TGCGCCAGCAGCCAAGCCCCCGACAGGGACGAAAAACTGTTTTTT.

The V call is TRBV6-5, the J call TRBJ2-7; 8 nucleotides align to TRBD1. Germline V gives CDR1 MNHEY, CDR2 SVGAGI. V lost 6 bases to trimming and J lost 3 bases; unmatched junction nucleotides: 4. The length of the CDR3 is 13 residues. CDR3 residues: CASSLTGVYEQYF. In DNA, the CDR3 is TGTGCCAGCAGCCTGACAGGGGTCTACGAGCAGTACTTC.

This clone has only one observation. In DNA form, the CDR3 reads TGTGCCAGCAGTTTAGTTGCCAACGGGGGGGAGCAGTACTTC. Protein sequence: CASSLVANGGEQYF. This rearrangement joins TRBV27 to TRBJ2-7; 7 bases line up with TRBD2. This CDR3 comprises 14 residues. The germline gives CDR1 MNHEY, CDR2 SMNVEV (reference sequence). Trimming removed 2 bases from V and 7 bases from J; junction bases left unmatched: 8.

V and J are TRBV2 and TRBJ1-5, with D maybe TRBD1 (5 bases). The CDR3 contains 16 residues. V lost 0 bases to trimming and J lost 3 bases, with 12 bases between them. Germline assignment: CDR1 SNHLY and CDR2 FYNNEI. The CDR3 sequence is CASSEARHRNNQPQHF. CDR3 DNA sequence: TGTGCCAGCAGTGAAGCGCGCCACAGGAACAATCAGCCCCAGCATTTT.